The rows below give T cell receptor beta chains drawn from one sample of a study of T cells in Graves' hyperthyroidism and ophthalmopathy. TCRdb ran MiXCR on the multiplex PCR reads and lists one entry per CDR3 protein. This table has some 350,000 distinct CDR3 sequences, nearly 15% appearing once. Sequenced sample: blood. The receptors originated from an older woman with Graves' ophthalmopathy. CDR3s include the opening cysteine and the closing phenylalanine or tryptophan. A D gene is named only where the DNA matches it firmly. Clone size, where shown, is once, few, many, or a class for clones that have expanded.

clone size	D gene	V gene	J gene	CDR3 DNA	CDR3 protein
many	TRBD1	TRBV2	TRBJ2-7	TGTGCCAGCAGTGAAGGTGGGGGACAGGGACGCTACGAGCAGTACTTC	CASSEGGGQGRYEQYF
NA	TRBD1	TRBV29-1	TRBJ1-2	TGCAGCGTTGTCGAGGACAGGGGGCGAAGAGGCTACACCTTC	CSVVEDRGRRGYTF
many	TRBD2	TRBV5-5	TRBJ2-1	TGTGCCAGCAGCTTGGCTGGTCTAGCGGGAGTCTATGAGCAGTTCTTC	CASSLAGLAGVYEQFF
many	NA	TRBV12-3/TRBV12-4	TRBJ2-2	TGTGCCAGCAGTTTATTCACGGGGGTCGCGAACACCGGGGAGCTGTTTTTT	CASSLFTGVANTGELFF
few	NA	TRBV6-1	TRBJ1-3	TGTGCCAGCAGCCTGAAACAGGGATGGACTGGAAACACCATATATTTT	CASSLKQGWTGNTIYF
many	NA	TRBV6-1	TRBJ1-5	TGTGCCAGCATTGTGGCAGGCAACAGCAATCAGCCCCAGCATTTT	CASIVAGNSNQPQHF
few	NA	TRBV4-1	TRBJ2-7	TGCGCCAGCAGCCAAGAGAGGGGCGCCACCTACGAGCAGTACTTC	CASSQERGATYEQYF
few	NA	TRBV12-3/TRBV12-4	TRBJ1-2	TGTGCCAGCAGAGCCGGGACCGTGAACTATGGCTACACCTTC	CASRAGTVNYGYTF
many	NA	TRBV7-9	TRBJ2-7	TGTGCCAGCAGCGGCAGGGGTTACGAGCAGTACTTC	CASSGRGYEQYF
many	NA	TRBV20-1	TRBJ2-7	TGCAGTGCTAGTTGGAGGGTCCACGAGCAGTACTTC	CSASWRVHEQYF
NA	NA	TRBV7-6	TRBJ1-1	TGTGCCAGCAGCTTGGGAGGGGCGCAGAACACTGAAGCTTTCTTT	CASSLGGAQNTEAFF
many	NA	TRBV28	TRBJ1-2	TGTGCCAGCAGACCGGGGGCGTCCTATGGCTACACCTTC	CASRPGASYGYTF
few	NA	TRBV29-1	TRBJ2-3	TGCAGCGTTCCCGTGCTGCATAGCACAGATACGCAGTATTTT	CSVPVLHSTDTQYF
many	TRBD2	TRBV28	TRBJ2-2	TGTGCCAGCCTCAGACTAGCGGGGGGGACCGGGGAGCTGTTTTTT	CASLRLAGGTGELFF
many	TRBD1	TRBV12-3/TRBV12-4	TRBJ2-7	TGTGCCAGCAGACCACAGGGGACGGGTGAGCAGTACTTC	CASRPQGTGEQYF
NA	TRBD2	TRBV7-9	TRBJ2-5	TGTGCCAGCAGCTTACTTCCTAGCGGGAGGGGGTCGACCCAGTACTTC	CASSLLPSGRGSTQYF
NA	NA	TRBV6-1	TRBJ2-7	TGTGCCAGCAGTGAACGCACCGGGGGTCCCTACGAGCAGTACTTC	CASSERTGGPYEQYF
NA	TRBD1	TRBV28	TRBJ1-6	TGTGCCAGCAGTTCCAAGCAGACAGGGCATAATTCACCCCTCCACTTT	CASSSKQTGHNSPLHF
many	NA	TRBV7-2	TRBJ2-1	TGTGCCAGCAGCTTAGACAGGGTGGGCTCCTACAATGAGCAGTTCTTC	CASSLDRVGSYNEQFF
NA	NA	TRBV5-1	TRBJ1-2	TGCGCCAGCAGCTTGTCAACAGGGTCTGATGGCTACACCTTC	CASSLSTGSDGYTF
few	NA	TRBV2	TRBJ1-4	TGTGCCAGCAGAGAAACGTTTGAAAAACTGTTTTTT	CASRETFEKLFF
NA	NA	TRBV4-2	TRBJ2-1	TGTGCCAGCAGCCAAGAGTGGGGGTTAAATGAGCAGTTCTTC	CASSQEWGLNEQFF
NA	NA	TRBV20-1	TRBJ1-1	TGCAGTGCCCGGGAGGACGGGAACACTGAAGCTTTCTTT	CSAREDGNTEAFF
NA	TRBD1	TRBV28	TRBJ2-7	TGTGCCAGCAGCTCCACAGGGGCCCCCTCCTACGAGCAGTACTTC	CASSSTGAPSYEQYF
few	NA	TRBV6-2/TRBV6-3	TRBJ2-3	TGTGCCAGCAGTTACGCGAAGGGAAATACGCAGTATTTT	CASSYAKGNTQYF
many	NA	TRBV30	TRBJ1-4	TGTGCCTGGGCTCCCGGTAACTTGGGTGAAAAACTGTTTTTT	CAWAPGNLGEKLFF
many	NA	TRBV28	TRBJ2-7	TGTGCCAGCAGTTGGGCCTACGAGCAGTACTTC	CASSWAYEQYF
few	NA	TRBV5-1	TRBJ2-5	TGCGCCAGCAGCCCCCCCGGGACGTCCCAAGAGACCCAGTACTTC	CASSPPGTSQETQYF
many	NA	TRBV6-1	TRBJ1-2	TGTGCCAGCAGTGAAATCGGGGGAGCAGCTAACTATGGCTACACCTTC	CASSEIGGAANYGYTF
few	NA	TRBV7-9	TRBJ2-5	TGTGCCAGCAGCTTAGAGGGTGCGATAGAGACCCAGTACTTC	CASSLEGAIETQYF
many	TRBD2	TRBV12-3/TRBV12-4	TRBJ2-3	TGTGCCAGCCAACCCCCGGGACTAGCGAGGACAGATACGCAGTATTTT	CASQPPGLARTDTQYF
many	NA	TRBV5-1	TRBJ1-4	TGCGCCAGCAGCACCACCGGGACCAATGAAAAACTGTTTTTT	CASSTTGTNEKLFF
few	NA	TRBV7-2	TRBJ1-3	TGTGCCAGCAGCTTAGGAGCCTCTGGAAACACCATATATTTT	CASSLGASGNTIYF
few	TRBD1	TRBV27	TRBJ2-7	TGTGCCAGCAGTATGCAGGGGACAGCGCAGCCCTACGAGCAGTACTTC	CASSMQGTAQPYEQYF
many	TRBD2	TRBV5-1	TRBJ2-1	TGCGCCAGCAGCTTGGTCCGTACTAGCGGGAGGGACAATGAGCAGTTCTTC	CASSLVRTSGRDNEQFF
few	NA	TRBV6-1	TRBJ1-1	TGTGCCAGCAGTGACCCCAAAGGGATCACTGAAGCTTTCTTT	CASSDPKGITEAFF
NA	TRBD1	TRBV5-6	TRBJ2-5	TGTGCCAGCGGGACAGTCCTACCCGAGACCCAGTACTTC	CASGTVLPETQYF
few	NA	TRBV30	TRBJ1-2	TGTGCCTGGAGTACCGGGGGGGCCTATGGCTACACCTTC	CAWSTGGAYGYTF
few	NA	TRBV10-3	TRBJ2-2	TGTGCCCTCCGACAGGACAACACCGGGGAGCTGTTTTTT	CALRQDNTGELFF
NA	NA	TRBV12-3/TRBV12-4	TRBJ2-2	TGTGCCAGCAGACTATGGAGGGTTACCGGGGAGCTGTTTTTT	CASRLWRVTGELFF
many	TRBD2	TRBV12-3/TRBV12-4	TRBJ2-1	TGTGCCAGCAGTTTACTAGCGGGAGGGCCGATTCCCAATGAGCAGTTCTTC	CASSLLAGGPIPNEQFF
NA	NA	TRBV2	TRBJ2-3	TGTGCCAGCAGAGCCTTCAATAGGGCAGATACGCAGTATTTT	CASRAFNRADTQYF
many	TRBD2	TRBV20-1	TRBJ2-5	TGCAGTGCTAGACCGCCTAGCGGGAGTACAGGGTACTTC	CSARPPSGSTGYF
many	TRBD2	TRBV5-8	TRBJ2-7	TGTGCCAGCAGCTTTTGGACTAGTACTGGCGAGCAGTACTTC	CASSFWTSTGEQYF
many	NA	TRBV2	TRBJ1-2	TGTGCCAGCAGTGAAGACACCAGCTATGGCTACACCTTC	CASSEDTSYGYTF